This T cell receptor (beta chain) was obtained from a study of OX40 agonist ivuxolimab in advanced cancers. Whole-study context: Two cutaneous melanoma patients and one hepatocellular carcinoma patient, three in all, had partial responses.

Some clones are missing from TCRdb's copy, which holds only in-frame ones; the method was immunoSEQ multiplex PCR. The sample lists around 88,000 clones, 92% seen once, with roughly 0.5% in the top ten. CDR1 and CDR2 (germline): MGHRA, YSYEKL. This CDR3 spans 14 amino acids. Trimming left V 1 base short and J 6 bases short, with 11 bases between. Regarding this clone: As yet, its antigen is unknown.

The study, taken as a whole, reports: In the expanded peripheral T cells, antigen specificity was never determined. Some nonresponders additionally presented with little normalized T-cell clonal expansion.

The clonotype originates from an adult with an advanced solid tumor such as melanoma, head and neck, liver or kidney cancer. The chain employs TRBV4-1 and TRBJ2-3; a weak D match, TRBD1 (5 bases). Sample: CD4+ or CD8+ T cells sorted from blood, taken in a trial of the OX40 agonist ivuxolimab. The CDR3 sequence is CASSQGQGGDTQYF. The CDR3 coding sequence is TGCGCCAGCAGCCAAGGGCAGGGTGGCGATACGCAGTATTTT.